Below are 4 T cell receptor beta chains sequenced from a single sample in a study of spatial heterogeneity in lung cancer (dated by TCRdb to about 2019). In the paper's terms, the time point label means: sample taken at primary tumor resection. Points the paper makes about the study in general: The tumor nonsynonymous mutation count correlated with the number of expanded alpha and beta TCRs within the tumor.

These receptors lack a known antigen. Library preparation was by 5' RACE. Instrument on record: NextSeq 500. TCRdb applied fastp at Q25 and MiXCR to the public reads, then kept only in-frame beta chains. Identical CDR3 protein sequences are pooled into one entry, listed with their most common genes and DNA. Here the sample has fewer than 1,000 distinct CDR3 sequences; about 35% occur a single time. The top ten clones comprise approximately 23% of the sample. The specimen was lung tumor tissue, collected at surgery. These receptors were taken from a male donor with early-stage non-small cell lung cancer.

This clonotype is large within its sample. The genes are TRBV5-1 and TRBJ2-1; 13 nucleotides line up with TRBD2. This CDR3 has 15 residues. In germline, CDR1 is SGHRS, CDR2 YFSETQ. The V and J ends lost 6 bases and 9 bases, in that order; junction bases with no gene match: 9. The CDR3 DNA sequence: TGCGCCAGCATCCAGGAGACTAGCGGGGGGACTGAGCAGTTCTTC. Translating it yields CASIQETSGGTEQFF.

This clonotype is termed medium-sized. One end of the junction varies from germline; a read error may be responsible. This chain uses TRBV20-1 with TRBJ2-2, with a weak D call TRBD1 (6 bases). The germline V gene encodes CDR1 DFQATT and CDR2 SNEGSKA (reference sequence). This CDR3 has 13 residues. The CDR3 sequence: CSAHGQNTVELFF. The CDR3 DNA follows: TGCAGTGCCCACGGACAGAACACCGTGGAGCTGTTTTTT.

V usage is TRBV9 and J usage is TRBJ2-1; the match to TRBD1 covers 7 bases. V trimming: 3 bases; J trimming: 6 bases; junction bases outside the gene matches: 18. Germline CDR1 reads SGDLS; CDR2 reads YYNGEE. The CDR3 covers 18 residues. CDR3 amino acids: CASSANRGPEGNGNEQFF. The CDR3 region has the DNA TGTGCCAGCAGCGCCAACAGGGGCCCCGAAGGTAACGGCAATGAGCAGTTCTTC. Full variable domain (missing parts from reference TRBV9 and TRBJ2-1): DSGVTQTPKHLITATGQRVTLRCSPRSGDLSVYWYQQSLDQGLQFLIQYYNGEERAKGNILERFSAQQFPDLHSELNLSSLELGDSALYFCASSANRGPEGNGNEQFFGPGTRLTVL.

The chain carries TRBV29-1 and TRBJ2-1, with 10 bases aligning to TRBD1. Germline loops: CDR1 SQVTM, CDR2 ANQGSEA. The CDR3 is 15 amino acids. J lost 7 bases, V lost 7 bases, and 13 bases had no gene match. In DNA, the CDR3 is TGCAGCGCCACTGCGGGGGGACAGGGGAGGAATGAGCAGTTCTTC. As protein: CSATAGGQGRNEQFF.